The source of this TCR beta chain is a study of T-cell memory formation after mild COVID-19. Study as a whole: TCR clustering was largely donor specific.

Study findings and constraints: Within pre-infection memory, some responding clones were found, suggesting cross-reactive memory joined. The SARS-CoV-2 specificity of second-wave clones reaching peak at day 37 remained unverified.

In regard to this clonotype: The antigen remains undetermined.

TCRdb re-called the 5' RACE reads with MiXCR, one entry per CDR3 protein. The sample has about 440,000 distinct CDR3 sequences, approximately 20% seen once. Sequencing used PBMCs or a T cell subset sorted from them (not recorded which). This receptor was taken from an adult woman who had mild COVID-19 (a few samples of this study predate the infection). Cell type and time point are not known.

In DNA form, the CDR3 reads TGCAGTGCTAGAATGGCCACCGGCTACACCTTC. Translated, it gives CSARMATGYTF. The rearrangement joins TRBV20-1 to TRBJ1-2, with D unresolved. Germline V lookup: CDR1 DFQATT, CDR2 SNEGSKA (reference sequence). This CDR3 region has 11 residues. V lost 2 bases, J lost 8 bases, and 9 bases lay in between.